This T cell receptor beta chain was retrieved from a study of cytomegalovirus exposure and HLA in healthy donors. The primer mix had 60 Vbeta and 13 Jbeta primers. Here immunoSEQ multiplex PCR was the method, and the copy in TCRdb shows in-frame clones only, minus some. Here the sample spans fewer than 250,000 clones, roughly four fifths being singletons. The junction had 6 bases not matched to a gene; V was cut back by 8 bases and J by 2 bases. Per the germline V gene, CDR1 is MDHEN and CDR2 is SYDVKM. CDR3 length equals 14 residues. The sample consisted of PBMCs. The sequence came from a woman in her 30s in good health and CMV-seropositive. This chain links TRBV28 with TRBJ2-5, with 9 bases that match TRBD2. Here the CDR3 DNA reads TGTGCCAGCTTCCAGAGCGGGAGGCAAGAGACCCAGTACTTC. Translating it yields CASFQSGRQETQYF.